This T cell receptor beta chain was profiled in a study of T cells after yellow fever vaccination. Study-wide results and limits: Of the clonotypes, a small share occurred in both CD4 and CD8 compartments.

The ends lost 7 bases at V and 0 bases at J; junction bases unmatched: 8. CDR3 length: 15 residues. Per germline, CDR1 SGHRS and CDR2 YFSETQ. UMIs were added to TCR cDNA along with a universal primer site when it was made by 5'RACE template switching. TCRdb recomputed calls from the 5' RACE reads with MiXCR, one row per CDR3 protein. The table lists 80,000 to 100,000 distinct CDR3 sequences, about 8.4% of them singletons. This clonotype was obtained from a man in his late teens or twenties who received the YFV17D yellow fever vaccine. Specimen: CD8+ T cells not binding an NS4B(214-222) dextramer, sorted from PBMCs, collected less than 16 days after the first yellow fever vaccination. V is TRBV5-1 and J is TRBJ2-3; the match to TRBD2 covers 7 bases. This CDR3 is CASLPSGASTDTQYF. The CDR3, as DNA: TGCGCCAGCCTTCCTAGCGGAGCTAGCACAGATACGCAGTATTTT. The whole variable domain, filled in from reference TRBV5-1 and TRBJ2-3, reads KAGVTQTPRYLIKTRGQQVTLSCSPISGHRSVSWYQQTPGQGLQFLFEYFSETQRNKGNFPGRFSGRQFSNSRSEMNVSTLELGDSALYLCASLPSGASTDTQYFGPGTRLTVL.